Listed below are T cell receptor beta chains from one sample, sequenced in a study of a mutant IDH1 vaccine in newly diagnosed glioma. The protocol was immunoSEQ multiplex PCR, while the TCRdb copy is restricted to in-frame clones and leaves out a portion. The data hold about 55,000 clones, with around 84% observed a single time. Their antigens remain unidentified. Sequenced here: PBMCs, sampled from a glioma patient whose treatment included an IDH1 peptide vaccine. The receptors originated from a woman aged 18-30 years with glioma. CDR3s include the opening cysteine and the closing phenylalanine or tryptophan.

V gene	J gene	CDR3 protein
TRBV27	TRBJ1-1	CASRGQNTEAFF
TRBV27	TRBJ1-2	CASSMGRFGGYTF
TRBV9	TRBJ1-2	CASSTGTGDYGYTF
TRBV2	TRBJ1-1	CASSDPSLGQTQGEAFF
TRBV6-5	TRBJ1-2	CASSYSNVGYGYTF
TRBV30	TRBJ1-1	CAWSGTGGNHDF
TRBV7-9	TRBJ1-4	CASSQETGEKLFF
TRBV7-2	TRBJ1-1	CASTLWGAEAFF
TRBV6-1	TRBJ2-6	CASSEADGANVLTF
TRBV30	TRBJ1-2	CAWTSKSGFRGNGGYTF
TRBV7-2	TRBJ2-5	CASSPASAGGRGETQYF
TRBV10-3	TRBJ2-7	CAISDPLDSYEQYF
TRBV5-1	TRBJ2-7	CASSLGLALDEQYF
TRBV7-8	TRBJ1-2	CASSPEGGPANYGYTF
TRBV27	TRBJ1-2	CASSFGLRGDGYTF
TRBV30	TRBJ1-1	CAWSLRNTEAFF
TRBV5-4	TRBJ1-5	CASSLEGGDQPQHF